This entry is about one T cell receptor (beta chain). Recruited during active infection, patients (from Seattle) were subsequently followed longitudinally. This sample is part of a study of blood T cell repertoires in COVID-19. The wider study: Acute and convalescent COVID-19 samples came from the United States, Italy and Spain. Nucleic acid was either cDNA or gDNA, and it came from T cells, B-cell-depleted T cells, or PBMCs.

Authors' methods: By means of reference gene primer amplification, nucleated cell counts were estimated. Assay: immunoSEQ multiplex PCR; the TCRdb copy retains only in-frame clones and omits some. Clone size and V and J calls were adopted from that table, with D and trimming inferred from the DNA. The table lists 250,000 to 350,000 clones, roughly 90% of them singletons, with approximately 10% in the top ten. This CDR3 comprises 14 residues. The germline V and J ends were trimmed by 6 bases and 5 bases, with 13 bases remaining between them. Germline V gene lookup returns CDR1 MRHNA and CDR2 SNTAGT. The J gene is TRBJ2-2, the V gene TRBV6-4; TRBD1 might be the D (6 bases). Sample: peripheral blood. The sequence came from a woman in her thirties with COVID-19, enrolled during active disease. The CDR3 DNA reads TGTGCCAGCAGACAGGGATGGAATACCGGGGAGCTGTTTTTT. This gives the protein CASRQGWNTGELFF.